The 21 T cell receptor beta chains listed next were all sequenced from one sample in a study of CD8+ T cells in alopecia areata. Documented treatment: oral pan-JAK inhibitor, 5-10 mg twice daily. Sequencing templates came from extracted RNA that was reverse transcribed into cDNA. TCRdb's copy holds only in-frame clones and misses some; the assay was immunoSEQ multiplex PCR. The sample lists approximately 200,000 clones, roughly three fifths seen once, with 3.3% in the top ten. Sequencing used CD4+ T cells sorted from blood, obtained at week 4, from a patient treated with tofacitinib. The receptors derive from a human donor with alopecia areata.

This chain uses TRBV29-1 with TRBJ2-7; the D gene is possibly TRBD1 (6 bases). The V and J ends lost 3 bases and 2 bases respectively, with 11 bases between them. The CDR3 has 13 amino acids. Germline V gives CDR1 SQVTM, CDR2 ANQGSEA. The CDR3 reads CSVDPQGTYEQYF. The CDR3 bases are TGCAGCGTTGACCCGCAGGGGACCTACGAGCAGTACTTC.

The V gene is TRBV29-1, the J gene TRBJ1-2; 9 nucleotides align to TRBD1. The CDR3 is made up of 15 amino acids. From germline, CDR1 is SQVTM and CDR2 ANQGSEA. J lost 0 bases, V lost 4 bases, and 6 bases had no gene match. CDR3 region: CSVADRGRTNYGYTF. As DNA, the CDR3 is TGCAGCGTTGCTGACAGGGGGAGAACTAACTATGGCTACACCTTC. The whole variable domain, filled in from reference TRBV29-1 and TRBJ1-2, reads SAVISQKPSRDICQRGTSLTIQCQVDSQVTMMFWYRQQPGQSLTLIATANQGSEATYESGFVIDKFPISRPNLTFSTLTVSNMSPEDSSIYLCSVADRGRTNYGYTFGSGTRLTVV.

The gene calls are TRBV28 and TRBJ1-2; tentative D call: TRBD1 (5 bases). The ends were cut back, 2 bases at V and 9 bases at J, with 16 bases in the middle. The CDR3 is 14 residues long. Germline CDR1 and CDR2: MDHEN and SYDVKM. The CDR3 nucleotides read TGTGCCAGCAGTTTAACCAGACAGTACGTTAGCTACACCTTC. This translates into CASSLTRQYVSYTF.

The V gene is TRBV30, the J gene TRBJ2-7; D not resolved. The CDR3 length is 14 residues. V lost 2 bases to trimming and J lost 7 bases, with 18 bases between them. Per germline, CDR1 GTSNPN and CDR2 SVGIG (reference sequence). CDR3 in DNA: TGTGCCTGGAGTCCATCGGTCCCCTCGCGTGAGCAGTACTTC. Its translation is CAWSPSVPSREQYF.

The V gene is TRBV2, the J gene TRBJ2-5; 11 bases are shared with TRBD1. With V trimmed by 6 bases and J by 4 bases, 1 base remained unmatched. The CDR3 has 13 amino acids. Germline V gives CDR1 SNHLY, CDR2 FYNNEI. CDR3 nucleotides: TGTGCCAGCAGCGGGACAGGGGGAGAGACCCAGTACTTC. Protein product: CASSGTGGETQYF.

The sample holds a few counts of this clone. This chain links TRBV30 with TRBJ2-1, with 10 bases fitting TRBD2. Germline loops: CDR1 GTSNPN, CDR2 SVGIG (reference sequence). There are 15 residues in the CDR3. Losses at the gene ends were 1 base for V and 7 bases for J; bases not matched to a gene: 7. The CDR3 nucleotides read TGTGCCTGGAGTGCCGGACTAGCGGTTAGGAATGAGCAGTTCTTC. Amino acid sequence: CAWSAGLAVRNEQFF.

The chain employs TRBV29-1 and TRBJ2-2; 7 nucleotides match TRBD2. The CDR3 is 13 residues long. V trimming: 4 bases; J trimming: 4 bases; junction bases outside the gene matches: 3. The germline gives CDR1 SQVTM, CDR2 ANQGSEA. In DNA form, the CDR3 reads TGCAGCGTTGTTAAGCGGGGCACCGGGGAGCTGTTTTTT. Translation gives CSVVKRGTGELFF.

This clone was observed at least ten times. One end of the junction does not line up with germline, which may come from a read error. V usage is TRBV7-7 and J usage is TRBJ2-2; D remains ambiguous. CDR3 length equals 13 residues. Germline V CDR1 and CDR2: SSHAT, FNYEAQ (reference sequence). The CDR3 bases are TGTGCTAGCAGCGCGGCCTTCACCGGGGAGCTGTTTTTT. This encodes CASSAAFTGELFF.

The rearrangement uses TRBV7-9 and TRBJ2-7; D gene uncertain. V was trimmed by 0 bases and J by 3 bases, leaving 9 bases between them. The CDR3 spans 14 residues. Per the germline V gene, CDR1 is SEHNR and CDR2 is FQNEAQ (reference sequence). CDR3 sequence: CASSLAGYGYEQYF. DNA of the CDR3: TGTGCCAGCAGCTTAGCAGGATACGGCTACGAGCAGTACTTC.

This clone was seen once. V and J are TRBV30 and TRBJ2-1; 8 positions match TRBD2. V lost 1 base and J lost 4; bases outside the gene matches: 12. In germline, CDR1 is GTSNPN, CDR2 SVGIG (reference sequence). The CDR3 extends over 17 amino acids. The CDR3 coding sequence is TGTGCCTGGAGTGCCTGGACAGTCGGGACTAGATACAATGAGCAGTTCTTC. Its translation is CAWSAWTVGTRYNEQFF.

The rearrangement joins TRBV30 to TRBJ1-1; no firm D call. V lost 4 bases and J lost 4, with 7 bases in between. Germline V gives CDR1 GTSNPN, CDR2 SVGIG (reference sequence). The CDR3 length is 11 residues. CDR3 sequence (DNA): TGTGCCTGGAAGAGGGTCACTGAAGCTTTCTTT. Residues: CAWKRVTEAFF. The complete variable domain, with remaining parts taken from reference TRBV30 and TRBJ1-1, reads SQTIHQWPATLVQPVGSPLSLECTVEGTSNPNLYWYRQAAGRGLQLLFYSVGIGQISSEVPQNLSASRPQDRQFILSSKKLLLSDSGFYLCAWKRVTEAFFGQGTRLTVV.

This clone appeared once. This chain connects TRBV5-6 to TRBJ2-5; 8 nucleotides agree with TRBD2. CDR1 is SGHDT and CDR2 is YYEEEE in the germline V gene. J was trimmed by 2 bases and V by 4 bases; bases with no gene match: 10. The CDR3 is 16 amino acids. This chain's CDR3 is CASSPPGLGGQETQYF. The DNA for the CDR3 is TGTGCCAGCAGCCCACCGGGACTAGGGGGACAAGAGACCCAGTACTTC.

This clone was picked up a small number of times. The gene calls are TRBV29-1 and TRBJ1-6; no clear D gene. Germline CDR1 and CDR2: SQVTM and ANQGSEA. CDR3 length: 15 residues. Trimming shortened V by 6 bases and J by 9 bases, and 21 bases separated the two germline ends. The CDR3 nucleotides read TGCAGCGTCTCACCCCCGGGAGGGAACAGTTCACCCCTCCACTTT. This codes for CSVSPPGGNSSPLHF.

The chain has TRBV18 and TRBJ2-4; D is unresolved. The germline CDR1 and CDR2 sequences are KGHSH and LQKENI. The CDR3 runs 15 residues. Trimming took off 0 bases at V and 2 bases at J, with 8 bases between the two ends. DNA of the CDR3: TGTGCCAGCTCACCACCTTCGCCCTCCAAAAACATTCAGTACTTC. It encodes CASSPPSPSKNIQYF.

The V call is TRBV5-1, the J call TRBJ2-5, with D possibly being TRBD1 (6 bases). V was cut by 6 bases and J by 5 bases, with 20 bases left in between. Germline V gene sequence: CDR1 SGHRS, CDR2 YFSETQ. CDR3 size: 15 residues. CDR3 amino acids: CASMLGYRDGETQYF. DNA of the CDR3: TGCGCCAGCATGCTTGGATACAGGGATGGGGAGACCCAGTACTTC. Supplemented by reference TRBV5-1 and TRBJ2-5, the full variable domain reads KAGVTQTPRYLIKTRGQQVTLSCSPISGHRSVSWYQQTPGQGLQFLFEYFSETQRNKGNFPGRFSGRQFSNSRSEMNVSTLELGDSALYLCASMLGYRDGETQYFGPGTRLLVL.

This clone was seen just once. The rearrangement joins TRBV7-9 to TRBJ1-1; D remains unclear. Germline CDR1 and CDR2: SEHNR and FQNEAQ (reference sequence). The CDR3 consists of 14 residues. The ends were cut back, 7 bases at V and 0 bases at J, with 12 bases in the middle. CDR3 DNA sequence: TGTGCCAGCACGACCCGAGCGATGAACACTGAAGCTTTCTTT. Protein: CASTTRAMNTEAFF. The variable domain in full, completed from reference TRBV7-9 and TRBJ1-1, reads DTGVSQNPRHKITKRGQNVTFRCDPISEHNRLYWYRQTLGQGPEFLTYFQNEAQLEKSRLLSDRFSAERPKGSFSTLEIQRTEQGDSAMYLCASTTRAMNTEAFFGQGTRLTVV.

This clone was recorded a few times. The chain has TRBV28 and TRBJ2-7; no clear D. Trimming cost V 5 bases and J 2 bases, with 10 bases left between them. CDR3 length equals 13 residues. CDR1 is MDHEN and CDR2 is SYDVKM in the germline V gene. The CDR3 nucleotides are TGTGCCAGCAGTCAAGGCGGCGCCTACGAGCAGTACTTC. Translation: CASSQGGAYEQYF.

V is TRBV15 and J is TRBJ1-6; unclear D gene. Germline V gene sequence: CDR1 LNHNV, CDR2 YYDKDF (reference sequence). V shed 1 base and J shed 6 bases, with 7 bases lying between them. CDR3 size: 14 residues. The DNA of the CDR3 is TGTGCCACCAGCAGAGCACTGTCTAATTCACCCCTCCACTTT. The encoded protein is CATSRALSNSPLHF.

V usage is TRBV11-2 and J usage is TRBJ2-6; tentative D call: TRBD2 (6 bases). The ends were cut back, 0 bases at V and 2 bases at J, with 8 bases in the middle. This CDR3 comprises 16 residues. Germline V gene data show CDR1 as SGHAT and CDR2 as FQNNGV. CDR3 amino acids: CASSLDSGAGANVLTF. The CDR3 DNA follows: TGTGCCAGCAGCTTAGATTCGGGGGCTGGGGCCAACGTCCTGACTTTC.

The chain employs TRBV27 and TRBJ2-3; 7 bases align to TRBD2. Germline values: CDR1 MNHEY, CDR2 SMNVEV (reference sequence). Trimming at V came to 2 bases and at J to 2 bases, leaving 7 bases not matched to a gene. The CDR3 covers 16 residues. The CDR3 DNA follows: TGTGCCAGCAGTTTAACTAGCGAGTACCTCACAGATACGCAGTATTTT. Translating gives CASSLTSEYLTDTQYF.

The CDR3 nucleotides are TGTGCCAGCAGTTACGGCGGGACAGGGTACACTGAAGCTTTCTTT. This gives the protein CASSYGGTGYTEAFF. The V and J genes are TRBV6-6 and TRBJ1-1, with 9 bases identical to TRBD1. V lost 2 bases to trimming and J lost 3 bases; unmatched junction nucleotides: 4. Germline V CDR1 and CDR2: MNHNY, SVGAGI (reference sequence). CDR3 size: 15 residues.